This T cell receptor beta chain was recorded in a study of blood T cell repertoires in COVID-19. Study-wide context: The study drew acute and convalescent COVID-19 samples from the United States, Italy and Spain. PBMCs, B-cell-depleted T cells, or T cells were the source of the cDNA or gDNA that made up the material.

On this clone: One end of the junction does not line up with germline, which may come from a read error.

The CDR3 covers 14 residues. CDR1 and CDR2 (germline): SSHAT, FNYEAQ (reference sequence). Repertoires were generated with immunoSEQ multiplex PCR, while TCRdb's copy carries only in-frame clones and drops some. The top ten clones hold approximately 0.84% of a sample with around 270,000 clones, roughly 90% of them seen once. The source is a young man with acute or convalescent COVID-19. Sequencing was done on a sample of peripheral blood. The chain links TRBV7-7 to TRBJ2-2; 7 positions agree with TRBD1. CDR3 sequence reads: CASSRQGWTGELFF. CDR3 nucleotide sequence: TGTGCTAGCAGCCGACAGGGTTGGACCGGGGAGCTGTTTTTT.